The clone carrying this T cell receptor (beta chain) came up many times. Before ophthalmopathy appeared, progressors gave blood at initial hyperthyroidism diagnosis. Regions amplified from RNA transcripts were the TCR beta CDR3 regions. The study used the HTBI primer set for a first-round RT-PCR of the TCR CDR3. TCRdb used MiXCR to reprocess the multiplex PCR reads, holding one entry per CDR3 protein. The data show around 350,000 distinct CDR3 sequences, less than 20% seen once. This sample is drawn from a study of T cells in Graves' hyperthyroidism and ophthalmopathy. CDR1 and CDR2 from the germline V gene are SGHTA and FQGNSA. The V and J ends lost 5 bases and 0 bases, in that order; junction bases with no gene match: 8. The CDR3 is 18 residues long.

The specimen was blood. This clonotype was obtained from a young woman with Graves' hyperthyroidism that later progressed to Graves' ophthalmopathy. The chain links TRBV7-2 to TRBJ2-3, with TRBD2 identical over 13 bases. The CDR3 coding sequence is TGTGCCAGCAGCGAACCGGGGACTAGCGGGAAGAGCACAGATACGCAGTATTTT. Amino acids: CASSEPGTSGKSTDTQYF.